The 7 T cell receptor beta chains presented below share a single source sample, sequenced in a study of blood T cell repertoires in COVID-19. Sequencing used immunoSEQ multiplex PCR; TCRdb keeps in-frame clones, though not all of them. The sample includes approximately 300,000 clones, around 85% of them seen just once. Sequencing was carried out using peripheral blood. The receptors originated from a human donor with COVID-19, enrolled during active disease. The donor label of this sample is uncertain.

This rearrangement joins TRBV7-9 to TRBJ1-2, with a tentative D call TRBD1 (6 bases). The germline gives CDR1 SEHNR, CDR2 FQNEAQ (reference sequence). Trimming shortened V by 0 bases and J by 10 bases, and 15 bases separated the two germline ends. This CDR3 region has 14 residues. The DNA for the CDR3 is TGTGCCAGCAGCTTAGCTGGATCAGGGGAAGCCTACACCTTC. Residues: CASSLAGSGEAYTF.

V and J are TRBV14 and TRBJ2-5, with 9 positions matching TRBD2. J gave up 5 bases and V 0 bases, and 7 bases lay outside the gene matches. The CDR3 extends over 16 amino acids. The germline CDR1 and CDR2 sequences are SGHDN and FVKESK. CDR3: CASSQEVAGVLETQYF. CDR3 coding DNA: TGTGCCAGCAGCCAAGAAGTAGCGGGAGTGCTCGAGACCCAGTACTTC.

This clone showed up just once. This chain connects TRBV5-1 to TRBJ1-1, with 8 positions matching TRBD1. Trimming removed 0 bases from V and 4 bases from J; junction bases left unmatched: 2. Germline CDR1 SGHRS, CDR2 YFSETQ. The CDR3 consists of 14 residues. The CDR3 coding sequence is TGCGCCAGCAGCTTGGGACAGGGGACCACTGAAGCTTTCTTT. It translates to CASSLGQGTTEAFF.

CDR3 bases: TGTGCCAGCAGCCAAGACGCAGGGGTCTATGGCTACACCTTC. Amino acid sequence: CASSQDAGVYGYTF. The chain is built from TRBV3-1 (or the pseudogene TRBV3-2) and TRBJ1-2; D perhaps matches TRBD1 (6 bases). The germline V and J ends were trimmed by 0 bases and 4 bases, with 9 bases remaining between them. The length of the CDR3 is 14 residues. Germline V gene lookup returns CDR1 LGHDT and CDR2 YNNKEL (reference sequence).

This chain uses TRBV11-3 with TRBJ2-1; a weak D match, TRBD2 (6 bases). The CDR3 consists of 15 residues. V gave up 4 bases and J gave up 3 bases, with 13 bases separating them. The germline V gene has CDR1 SGHNT and CDR2 YENEEA. The CDR3 sequence: CASSSGGTYYNEQFF. The CDR3 DNA follows: TGTGCCAGCAGCTCTGGCGGGACCTACTACAATGAGCAGTTCTTC.

V and J are TRBV6-2 or TRBV6-3 and TRBJ1-2; no clear D. CDR1 is MNHEY and CDR2 is SVGEGT in the germline V gene. The CDR3 totals 13 residues. V was trimmed by 2 bases and J by 6 bases, leaving 10 bases between them. CDR3 coding DNA: TGTGCCAGCAGTTACGGACTGATGGATGGCTACACCTTC. The encoded protein is CASSYGLMDGYTF.

This chain links TRBV19 with TRBJ2-1; D remains unclear. V was cut by 0 bases and J by 4 bases, with 10 bases left in between. The CDR3 runs 15 residues. Germline lookup yields CDR1 LNHDA and CDR2 SQIVND (reference sequence). CDR3 nucleotides: TGTGCCAGTAGTATAGATCAATACACATACAATGAGCAGTTCTTC. It specifies CASSIDQYTYNEQFF.